This T cell receptor beta chain derives from a study of neurological immune-mediated disorders. Turning to the study itself: A relapsing-remitting course was seen in about 90% of the 34 multiple sclerosis patients and a secondary progressive course in 3.

Many counts were recorded for this clonotype. The antigen is not known. TCRdb re-analysed the 5' RACE reads in MiXCR, keeping a single row per CDR3 protein. In the table there are 65,000 to 75,000 distinct CDR3 sequences, under 5.5% of which are singletons. It was from 2 million PBMCs stored at -80 C that the unsorted libraries were obtained. Study-level findings and limits: In multiple sclerosis patients, the repertoire cluster was unrelated to clinical or MRI findings. When grouped phylogenetically, the repertoires of 18 of the 34 multiple sclerosis patients fell together in one related-CDR3 cluster, which is a possible signature.

Material for sequencing was PBMCs. This TCR derives from a woman in her 70s with multiple sclerosis.

The CDR3 reads CASYRTQDEKLFF. CDR3 nucleotide sequence: TGTGCCTCCTACAGGACCCAGGATGAAAAACTGTTTTTT. V is TRBV15 and J is TRBJ1-4, with D maybe TRBD1 (5 bases). V shed 11 bases and J shed 6 bases, with 16 bases lying between them. Looked up from germline, CDR1 is LNHNV and CDR2 is YYDKDF (reference sequence). The CDR3 is made up of 13 amino acids.